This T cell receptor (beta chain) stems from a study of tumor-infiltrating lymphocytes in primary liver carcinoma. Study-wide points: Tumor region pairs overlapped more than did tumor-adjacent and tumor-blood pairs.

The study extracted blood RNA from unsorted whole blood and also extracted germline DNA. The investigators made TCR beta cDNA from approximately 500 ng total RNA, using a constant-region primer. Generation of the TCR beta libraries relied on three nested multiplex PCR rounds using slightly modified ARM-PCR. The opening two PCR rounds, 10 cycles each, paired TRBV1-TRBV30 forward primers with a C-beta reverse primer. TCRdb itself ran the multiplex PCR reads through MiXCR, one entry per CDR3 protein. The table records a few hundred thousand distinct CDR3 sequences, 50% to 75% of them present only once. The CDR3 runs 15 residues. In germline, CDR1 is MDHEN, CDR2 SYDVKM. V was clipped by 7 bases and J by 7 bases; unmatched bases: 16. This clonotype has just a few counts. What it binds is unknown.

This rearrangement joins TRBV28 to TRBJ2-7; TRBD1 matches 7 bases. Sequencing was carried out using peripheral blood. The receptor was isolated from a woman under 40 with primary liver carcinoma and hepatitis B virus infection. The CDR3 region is CASTSPGTDYGEQYF. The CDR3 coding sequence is TGTGCCAGCACCTCCCCCGGGACAGATTACGGGGAGCAGTACTTC.